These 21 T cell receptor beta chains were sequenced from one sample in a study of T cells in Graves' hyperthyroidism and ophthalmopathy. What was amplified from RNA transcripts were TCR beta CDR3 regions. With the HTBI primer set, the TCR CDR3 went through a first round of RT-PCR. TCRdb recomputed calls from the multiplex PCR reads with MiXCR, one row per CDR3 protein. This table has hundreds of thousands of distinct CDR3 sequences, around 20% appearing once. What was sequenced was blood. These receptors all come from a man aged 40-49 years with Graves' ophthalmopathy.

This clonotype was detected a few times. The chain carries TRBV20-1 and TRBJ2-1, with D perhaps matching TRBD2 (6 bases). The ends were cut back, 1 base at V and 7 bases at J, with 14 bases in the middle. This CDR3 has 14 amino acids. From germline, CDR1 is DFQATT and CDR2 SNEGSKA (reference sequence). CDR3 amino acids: CSARVQLASNEQFF. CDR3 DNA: TGCAGTGCTAGAGTCCAGCTAGCGAGTAATGAGCAGTTCTTC.

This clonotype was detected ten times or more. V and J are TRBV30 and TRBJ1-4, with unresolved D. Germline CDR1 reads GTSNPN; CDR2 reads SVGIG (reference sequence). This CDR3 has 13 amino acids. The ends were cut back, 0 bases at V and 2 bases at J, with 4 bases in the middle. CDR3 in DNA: TGTGCCTGGAGTGTACAGACTAATGAAAAACTGTTTTTT. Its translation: CAWSVQTNEKLFF.

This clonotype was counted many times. The DNA for the CDR3 is TGTGCCAGCTCACCAGCGAGGGACATGAACACTGAAGCTTTCTTT. It encodes CASSPARDMNTEAFF. V usage is TRBV18 and J usage is TRBJ1-1; possibly TRBD1 for D (6 bases). Germline lookup yields CDR1 KGHSH and CDR2 LQKENI. Trimming pared 2 bases from V and 0 bases from J, leaving 10 bases between. This CDR3 spans 15 amino acids.

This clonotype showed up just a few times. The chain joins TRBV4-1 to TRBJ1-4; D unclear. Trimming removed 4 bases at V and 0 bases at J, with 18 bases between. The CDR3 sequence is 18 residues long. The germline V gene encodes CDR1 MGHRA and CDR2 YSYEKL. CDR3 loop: CASSLDPWTAATNEKLFF. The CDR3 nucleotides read TGCGCCAGCAGCCTAGACCCCTGGACGGCTGCAACTAATGAAAAACTGTTTTTT.

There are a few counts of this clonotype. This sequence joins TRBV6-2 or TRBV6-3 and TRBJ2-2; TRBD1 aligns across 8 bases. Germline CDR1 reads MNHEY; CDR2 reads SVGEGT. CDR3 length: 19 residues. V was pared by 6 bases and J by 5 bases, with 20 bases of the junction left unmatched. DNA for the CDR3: TGTGCCAGCAGGACCCCTTGGGGGACAGGCCAAAATGGGACCGGGGAGCTGTTTTTT. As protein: CASRTPWGTGQNGTGELFF.

The CDR3 loop is CASSYHGRDTQYF. CDR3 sequence (DNA): TGTGCCAGCAGTTACCACGGCCGGGATACGCAGTATTTT. The chain joins TRBV6-5 to TRBJ2-3; D is ambiguous. The V gene's germline CDR1 is MNHEY and CDR2 SVGAGI. The V end lost 2 bases, the J end lost 6 bases, and 9 bases lay between the germline ends. This CDR3 contains 13 residues.

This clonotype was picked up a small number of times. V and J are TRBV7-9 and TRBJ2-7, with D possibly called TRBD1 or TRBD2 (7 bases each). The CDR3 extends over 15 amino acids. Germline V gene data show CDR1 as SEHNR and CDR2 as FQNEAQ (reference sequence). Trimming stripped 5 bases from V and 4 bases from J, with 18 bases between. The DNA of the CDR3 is TGTGCCAGCAGCCCATCAGGGGGGGGGTCGTACGAGCAGTACTTC. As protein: CASSPSGGGSYEQYF.

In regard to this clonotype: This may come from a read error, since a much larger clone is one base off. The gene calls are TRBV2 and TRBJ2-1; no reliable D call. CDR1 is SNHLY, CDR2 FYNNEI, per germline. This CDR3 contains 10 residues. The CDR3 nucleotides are TGTGTCAGCAGTGGAACTGAGCAGTTCTTC. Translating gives CVSSGTEQFF.

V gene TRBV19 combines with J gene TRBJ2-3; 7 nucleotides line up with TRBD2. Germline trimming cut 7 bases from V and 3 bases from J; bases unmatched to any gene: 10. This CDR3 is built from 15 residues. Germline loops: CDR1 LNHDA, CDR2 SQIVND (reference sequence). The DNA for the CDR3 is TGTGCCAGTAAACCACCGGGACTACAGACAGATACGCAGTATTTT. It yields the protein CASKPPGLQTDTQYF.

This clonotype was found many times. DNA for the CDR3: TGTGCCAGCAGCCTGCAGCAAGATGAGCAGTTCTTC. This translates into CASSLQQDEQFF. V and J are TRBV11-3 and TRBJ2-1; D not resolved. Deletions cut 5 bases from V and 8 bases from J, with 10 bases between. This CDR3 has 12 residues. The germline V gene encodes CDR1 SGHNT and CDR2 YENEEA. The full variable domain, its missing parts supplied by reference TRBV11-3 and TRBJ2-1, is EAGVVQSPRYKIIEKKQPVAFWCNPISGHNTLYWYLQNLGQGPELLIRYENEEAVDDSQLPKDRFSAERLKGVDSTLKIQPAELGDSAVYLCASSLQQDEQFFGPGTRLTVL.

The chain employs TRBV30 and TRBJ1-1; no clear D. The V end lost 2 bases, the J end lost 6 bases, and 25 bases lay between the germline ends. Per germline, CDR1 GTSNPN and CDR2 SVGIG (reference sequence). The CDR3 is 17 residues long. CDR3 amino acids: CAWSPRVGLAPFSEAFF. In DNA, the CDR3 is TGTGCCTGGAGTCCACGAGTGGGGTTAGCCCCTTTTTCTGAAGCTTTCTTT.

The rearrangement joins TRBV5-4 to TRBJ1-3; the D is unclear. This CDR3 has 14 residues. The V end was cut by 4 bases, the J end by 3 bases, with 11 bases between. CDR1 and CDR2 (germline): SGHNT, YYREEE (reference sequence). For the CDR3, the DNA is TGTGCCAGCAGCGACACAACGGGTGGAAACACCATATATTTT. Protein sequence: CASSDTTGGNTIYF.

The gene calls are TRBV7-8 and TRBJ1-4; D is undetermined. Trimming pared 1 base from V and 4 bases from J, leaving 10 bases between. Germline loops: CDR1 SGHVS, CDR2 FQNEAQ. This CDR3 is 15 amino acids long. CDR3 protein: CASSLGVSFNEKLFF. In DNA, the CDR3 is TGTGCCAGCAGCTTAGGTGTGAGCTTTAATGAAAAACTGTTTTTT. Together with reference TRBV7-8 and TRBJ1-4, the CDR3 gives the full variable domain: GAGVSQSPRYKVAKRGQDVALRCDPISGHVSLFWYQQALGQGPEFLTYFQNEAQLDKSGLPSDRFFAERPEGSVSTLKIQRTQQEDSAVYLCASSLGVSFNEKLFFGSGTQLSVL.

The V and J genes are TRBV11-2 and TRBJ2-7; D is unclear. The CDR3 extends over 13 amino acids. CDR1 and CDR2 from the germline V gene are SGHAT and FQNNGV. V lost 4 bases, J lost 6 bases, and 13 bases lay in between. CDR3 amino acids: CASSSGVAGEQYF. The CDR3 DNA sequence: TGTGCCAGCAGCTCCGGCGTGGCCGGCGAGCAGTACTTC.

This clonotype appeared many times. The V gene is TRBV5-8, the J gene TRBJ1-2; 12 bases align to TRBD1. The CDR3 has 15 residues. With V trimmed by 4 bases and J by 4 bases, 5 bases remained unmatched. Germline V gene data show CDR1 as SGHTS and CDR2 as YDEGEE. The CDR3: CASSAPGQGAYGYTF. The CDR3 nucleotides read TGTGCCAGCAGCGCCCCGGGACAGGGGGCCTATGGCTACACCTTC. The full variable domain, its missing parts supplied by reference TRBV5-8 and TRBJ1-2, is EAGVTQSPTHLIKTRGQQATLRCSPISGHTSVYWYQQALGLGLQFLLWYDEGEERNRGNFPPRFSGRQFPNYSSELNVNALELEDSALYLCASSAPGQGAYGYTFGSGTRLTVV.

The CDR3 loop is CASSLEQGSEKLFF. The CDR3 nucleotides read TGTGCCAGCAGCTTAGAACAGGGAAGTGAAAAACTGTTTTTT. This chain uses TRBV7-9 with TRBJ1-4; D may be TRBD1 (6 bases). The CDR3 consists of 14 residues. CDR1 SEHNR and CDR2 FQNEAQ come from the germline V gene (reference sequence). Trimming left V 1 base short and J 7 bases short, with 10 bases between.

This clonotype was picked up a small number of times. The CDR3 region is CSVTHTGLATEAFF. For the CDR3, the DNA is TGCAGCGTTACTCATACAGGGCTGGCCACTGAAGCTTTCTTT. V and J are TRBV29-1 and TRBJ1-1; D possibly corresponds to TRBD1 (6 bases). V was trimmed by 5 bases and J by 4 bases, leaving 17 bases between them. In germline, CDR1 is SQVTM, CDR2 ANQGSEA. The CDR3 has 14 residues.

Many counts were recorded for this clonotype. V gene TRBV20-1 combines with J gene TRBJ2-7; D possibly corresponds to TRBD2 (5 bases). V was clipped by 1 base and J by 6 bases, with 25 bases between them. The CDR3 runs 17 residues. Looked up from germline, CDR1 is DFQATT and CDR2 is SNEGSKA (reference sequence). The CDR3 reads CSARAYARTGLRGEQYF. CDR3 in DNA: TGCAGTGCTAGAGCCTATGCCCGGACTGGACTTCGCGGCGAGCAGTACTTC.

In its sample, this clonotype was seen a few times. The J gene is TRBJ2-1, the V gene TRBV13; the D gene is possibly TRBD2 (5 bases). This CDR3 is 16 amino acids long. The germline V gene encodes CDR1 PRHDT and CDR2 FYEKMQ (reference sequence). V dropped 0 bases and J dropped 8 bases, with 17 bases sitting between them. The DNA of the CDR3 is TGTGCCAGCAGCTTAGGGGGAGAATGGGGAAGTGATGAGCAGTTCTTC. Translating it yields CASSLGGEWGSDEQFF.

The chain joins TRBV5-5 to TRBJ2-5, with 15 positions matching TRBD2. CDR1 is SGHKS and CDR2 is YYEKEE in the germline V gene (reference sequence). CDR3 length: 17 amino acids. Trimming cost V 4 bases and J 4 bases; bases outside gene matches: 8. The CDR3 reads CASSPTGLAGGGETQYF. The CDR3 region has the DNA TGTGCCAGCAGCCCTACGGGACTAGCGGGGGGAGGAGAGACCCAGTACTTC.

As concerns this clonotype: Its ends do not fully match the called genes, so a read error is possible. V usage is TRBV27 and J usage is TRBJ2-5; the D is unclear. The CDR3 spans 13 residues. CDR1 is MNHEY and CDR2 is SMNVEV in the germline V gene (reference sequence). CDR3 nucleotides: TGTGCCTGCAGTTTTGGGGTGGGGGAGACCCAGTACTTC. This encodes CACSFGVGETQYF.